These 26 T cell receptor beta chains share one sample of origin, sequenced in a study of OX40 agonist ivuxolimab in advanced cancers. Libraries were prepared by immunoSEQ multiplex PCR; TCRdb keeps only in-frame clonotypes and omits some of them. The profile shows 92,000 or so clones, about nine tenths of them singletons. The starting material was CD4+ or CD8+ T cells sorted from blood, obtained in a trial of the OX40 agonist ivuxolimab. The source is an adult with an advanced solid tumor such as melanoma, head and neck, liver or kidney cancer.

The CDR3 protein is CASSSEREGYEQYF. The CDR3 DNA reads as TGTGCCAGCAGTTCCGAGCGGGAGGGATACGAGCAGTACTTC. The chain joins TRBV7-9 to TRBJ2-7; the match to TRBD2 covers 10 bases. Trimming at V came to 6 bases and at J to 4 bases, leaving 6 bases not matched to a gene. Germline V gene data show CDR1 as SEHNR and CDR2 as FQNEAQ (reference sequence). The CDR3 is 14 amino acids. Full variable domain (missing parts from reference TRBV7-9 and TRBJ2-7): DTGVSQNPRHKITKRGQNVTFRCDPISEHNRLYWYRQTLGQGPEFLTYFQNEAQLEKSRLLSDRFSAERPKGSFSTLEIQRTEQGDSAMYLCASSSEREGYEQYFGPGTRLTVT.

The rearrangement joins TRBV10-2 to TRBJ1-5; no clear D. Trimming took off 6 bases at V and 3 bases at J, with 9 bases between the two ends. The CDR3 runs 13 residues. Germline loops: CDR1 WSHSY, CDR2 SAAADI. CDR3 residues: CASRKTNNQPQHF. CDR3 DNA: TGCGCCAGCAGAAAAACGAACAATCAGCCCCAGCATTTT.

The chain has TRBV5-4 and TRBJ2-5; 7 bases line up with TRBD2. J lost 5 bases, V lost 4 bases, and 17 bases had no gene match. Germline values: CDR1 SGHNT, CDR2 YYREEE (reference sequence). The CDR3 has 17 residues. CDR3 amino acids: CASSPRGATSPLETQYF. CDR3 DNA: TGTGCCAGCAGCCCAAGGGGCGCGACTAGCCCTTTGGAGACCCAGTACTTC.

CDR3 sequence (DNA): TGTGCCAGCAGCTTCATCGGACTAGCGGGAAACGAGCAGTACTTC. It is translated as CASSFIGLAGNEQYF. This chain uses TRBV5-4 with TRBJ2-7; TRBD2 agrees at 12 bases. Germline CDR1 is SGHNT and CDR2 is YYREEE (reference sequence). V gave up 2 bases and J gave up 5 bases; unmatched junction bases: 5. This CDR3 comprises 15 residues.

This clone was observed once. V usage is TRBV6-5 and J usage is TRBJ2-7; D perhaps matches TRBD2 (5 bases). Per germline, CDR1 MNHEY and CDR2 SVGAGI. The CDR3 consists of 15 residues. Trimming cost V 0 bases and J 2 bases, with 11 bases left between them. In nucleotides, the CDR3 is TGTGCCAGCAGTTACTCGCGGGCAGCCACCTACGAGCAGTACTTC. The encoded protein is CASSYSRAATYEQYF.

The J gene is TRBJ1-1, the V gene TRBV5-1; 9 bases fit TRBD1. V shed 1 base and J 10 bases; nucleotides not matched to a gene: 8. The CDR3 totals 14 residues. CDR1 SGHRS and CDR2 YFSETQ come from the germline V gene. The CDR3 loop reads CASSLRGVDRGAFF. DNA of the CDR3: TGCGCCAGCAGCTTGAGGGGGGTGGACAGGGGAGCTTTCTTT.

The J gene is TRBJ1-1, the V gene TRBV27; possible D gene TRBD1, 6 bases. This CDR3 spans 14 amino acids. Trimming took off 9 bases at V and 0 bases at J, with 14 bases between the two ends. Germline V gene data show CDR1 as MNHEY and CDR2 as SMNVEV (reference sequence). CDR3 sequence reads: CASSTGTLNTEAFF. For the CDR3, the DNA is TGTGCCAGTAGTACAGGGACCCTGAACACTGAAGCTTTCTTT.

In this sample, this clone turned up once. The chain combines TRBV6-1 with TRBJ2-1; weak D call: TRBD2 (6 bases). Germline V gene sequence: CDR1 MNHNS, CDR2 SASEGT. V dropped 2 bases and J dropped 8 bases, with 19 bases sitting between them. This CDR3 comprises 16 residues. CDR3: CASSEYVLATKDEQFF. The CDR3 bases are TGTGCCAGCAGTGAATATGTCCTAGCGACGAAGGATGAGCAGTTCTTC.

The chain is built from TRBV30 and TRBJ1-3; D gene unclear. The V and J ends lost 2 bases and 7 bases respectively, with 9 bases between them. Germline V gene data show CDR1 as GTSNPN and CDR2 as SVGIG (reference sequence). The CDR3 runs to 12 residues. The CDR3 coding sequence is TGTGCCTGGAGTCCTGTGGGCAACACCATATATTTT. Its protein product is CAWSPVGNTIYF.

This chain connects TRBV27 to TRBJ2-7, with 7 bases identical to TRBD2. The CDR3 covers 15 residues. In germline, CDR1 is MNHEY, CDR2 SMNVEV (reference sequence). The ends lost 5 bases at V and 7 bases at J; junction bases unmatched: 14. The CDR3 DNA reads TGTGCCAGCAGTGGGGCTAGCGGACCTACATTTGAGCAGTACTTC. Translation gives CASSGASGPTFEQYF.

The chain is built from TRBV7-9 and TRBJ1-1; D gene ambiguous. Trimming cost V 11 bases and J 5 bases, with 21 bases left between them. CDR3 length: 14 amino acids. CDR1 is SEHNR, CDR2 FQNEAQ, per germline (reference sequence). The CDR3 DNA is TGTGCCGAAACCCCGAAGGTGGGTGGAACTGAAGCTTTCTTT. It is translated as CAETPKVGGTEAFF.

This sequence joins TRBV7-2 and TRBJ1-1, with D possibly matching TRBD1 (5 bases). Trimming shortened V by 4 bases and J by 8 bases, and 17 bases separated the two germline ends. The length of the CDR3 is 14 residues. Germline CDR1 reads SGHTA; CDR2 reads FQGNSA. The chain's CDR3 is CASSSLRGIREAFF. The CDR3 DNA follows: TGTGCCAGCAGCTCTCTTAGGGGTATAAGAGAAGCTTTCTTT.

The rearrangement joins TRBV25-1 to TRBJ2-2; the match to TRBD2 covers 13 bases. V was pared by 3 bases and J by 3 bases, with 7 bases of the junction left unmatched. The germline gives CDR1 MGHDK, CDR2 SYGVNS. The CDR3 runs 18 residues. DNA of the CDR3: TGTGCCAGCAGTGACCGGACTAGCGGGAGTGGTTACACCGGGGAGCTGTTTTTT. Translating it yields CASSDRTSGSGYTGELFF.

The gene calls are TRBV27 and TRBJ1-1, with TRBD1 identical over 7 bases. Trimming took 5 bases from V and 4 from J; bases not matched to a gene: 4. The CDR3 covers 13 residues. Germline CDR1 is MNHEY and CDR2 is SMNVEV (reference sequence). The CDR3 bases are TGTGCCAGCAGTCCTACAGGGGTCACTGAAGCTTTCTTT. It is translated as CASSPTGVTEAFF.

This clone occurred once. CDR3 in DNA: TGTGCCAGCAGCGTAGCCGGGGAGGGGTGGTCGTACGAGCAGTACTTC. It codes for CASSVAGEGWSYEQYF. The V call is TRBV9, the J call TRBJ2-7; the match to TRBD2 covers 7 bases. This CDR3 has 16 amino acids. V was pared by 0 bases and J by 4 bases, with 10 bases of the junction left unmatched. Germline values: CDR1 SGDLS, CDR2 YYNGEE.

The chain has TRBV5-4 and TRBJ1-2; D is possibly TRBD1 (5 bases). CDR3 length: 16 amino acids. The germline V gene has CDR1 SGHNT and CDR2 YYREEE (reference sequence). Trimming took 4 bases from V and 0 from J, leaving 16 bases between them. This CDR3 reads CASSRGTAIANYGYTF. CDR3 nucleotides: TGTGCCAGCAGCCGCGGGACCGCGATTGCTAACTATGGCTACACCTTC.

V and J are TRBV29-1 and TRBJ1-1; D gene unclear. The CDR3 loop spans 12 amino acids. Germline V gene data show CDR1 as SQVTM and CDR2 as ANQGSEA. Trimming stripped 6 bases from V and 4 bases from J, with 12 bases between. The CDR3 DNA is TGCAGCGTGATAGACCCGGGCACTGAAGCTTTCTTT. It translates to CSVIDPGTEAFF.

V is TRBV5-6 and J is TRBJ2-2, with 7 bases lining up with TRBD1. CDR3 length equals 13 residues. The germline CDR1 and CDR2 sequences are SGHDT and YYEEEE. Trimming took 4 bases from V and 5 from J; bases not matched to a gene: 2. CDR3 loop: CASSEQGTGELFF. The CDR3 DNA reads as TGTGCCAGCAGCGAACAGGGGACCGGGGAGCTGTTTTTT. Combining the CDR3 with reference TRBV5-6 and TRBJ2-2 gives the whole variable domain DAGVTQSPTHLIKTRGQQVTLRCSPKSGHDTVSWYQQALGQGPQFIFQYYEEEERQRGNFPDRFSGHQFPNYSSELNVNALLLGDSALYLCASSEQGTGELFFGEGSRLTVL.

The chain joins TRBV5-1 to TRBJ2-1; D not resolved. V shed 0 bases and J shed 4 bases, with 8 bases lying between them. Germline CDR1 and CDR2: SGHRS and YFSETQ. CDR3 size: 14 residues. As DNA, the CDR3 is TGCGCCAGCAGCTTGGGTCCAGATTACAATGAGCAGTTCTTC. It is translated as CASSLGPDYNEQFF.

The chain links TRBV7-9 to TRBJ2-1; 7 bases line up with TRBD2. This CDR3 comprises 16 residues. J was trimmed by 6 bases and V by 3 bases; bases with no gene match: 11. Germline V gene sequence: CDR1 SEHNR, CDR2 FQNEAQ (reference sequence). The CDR3 nucleotides are TGTGCCAGCAGCTTCCTCCGGGAGGCCGGGTTCAATGAGCAGTTCTTC. Its translation is CASSFLREAGFNEQFF.

V and J are TRBV29-1 and TRBJ2-1; D tentatively reads TRBD1 or TRBD2 (5 bases each). The CDR3 contains 13 residues. Trimming stripped 3 bases from V and 4 bases from J, with 10 bases between. The germline gives CDR1 SQVTM, CDR2 ANQGSEA. CDR3 loop: CSVEGRMYNEQFF. The CDR3 bases are TGCAGCGTTGAGGGACGTATGTACAATGAGCAGTTCTTC.

This clone occurred once. The gene calls are TRBV28 and TRBJ2-1, with 8 bases that match TRBD1. The CDR3 consists of 14 residues. The V gene end was trimmed by 5 bases and the J gene end by 4 bases; junction bases not matched to a gene: 4. Germline assignment: CDR1 MDHEN and CDR2 SYDVKM. CDR3 protein: CASSGRGLYNEQFF. The CDR3 DNA follows: TGTGCCAGCAGTGGCAGGGGGCTATACAATGAGCAGTTCTTC.

The CDR3 nucleotides are TGTGCCAGCAGCGACCCGGACAGGGGGCGCGGGGAGACCCAGTACTTC. It yields the protein CASSDPDRGRGETQYF. The chain is built from TRBV5-4 and TRBJ2-5, with 11 positions matching TRBD1. Germline assignment: CDR1 SGHNT and CDR2 YYREEE (reference sequence). The V and J ends lost 4 bases and 5 bases, in that order; junction bases with no gene match: 10. The CDR3 is 16 residues long. Based on the CDR3 plus reference TRBV5-4 and TRBJ2-5, the full variable domain is ETGVTQSPTHLIKTRGQQVTLRCSSQSGHNTVSWYQQALGQGPQFIFQYYREEENGRGNFPPRFSGLQFPNYSSELNVNALELDDSALYLCASSDPDRGRGETQYFGPGTRLLVL.

V gene TRBV18 combines with J gene TRBJ2-1, with 9 nucleotides matching TRBD1. Unmatched junction bases numbered 3, after V lost 3 bases and J lost 3 bases. CDR3 length equals 15 residues. Germline CDR1 reads KGHSH; CDR2 reads LQKENI. As DNA, the CDR3 is TGTGCCAGCTCACCCTGGACAGGGGACTACAATGAGCAGTTCTTC. The encoded protein is CASSPWTGDYNEQFF.

This chain joins TRBV9 and TRBJ2-7; tentatively, D is TRBD1 (5 bases). This CDR3 is built from 14 residues. V shed 4 bases and J shed 1 base, with 12 bases lying between them. Germline V gives CDR1 SGDLS, CDR2 YYNGEE. This CDR3 reads CASSPTVPSYEQYF. The CDR3 region has the DNA TGTGCCAGCAGCCCGACAGTTCCTTCCTACGAGCAGTACTTC.

The rearrangement links TRBV7-8 to TRBJ1-5; D may be TRBD1 (5 bases). From germline, CDR1 is SGHVS and CDR2 FQNEAQ. The length of the CDR3 is 15 residues. The V end lost 2 bases, the J end lost 5 bases, and 13 bases lay between the germline ends. The CDR3 reads CASSLLDSSDQPQHF. The CDR3 DNA reads TGTGCCAGCAGCTTACTAGACAGTAGTGATCAGCCCCAGCATTTT.